The 9 T cell receptor beta chains presented below share a single source sample, sequenced in a study of blood T cell repertoires in COVID-19. Repertoires were generated with immunoSEQ multiplex PCR, while TCRdb's copy carries only in-frame clones and drops some. The sample carries 150,000 to 250,000 clones, approximately 90% recorded once. Sequencing was done on a sample of PBMCs or T cells enriched from blood (not recorded which). These receptors were collected from a woman in her thirties who had recovered from COVID-19.

The chain joins TRBV7-2 to TRBJ1-1; D is perhaps TRBD1 (6 bases). This CDR3 spans 19 amino acids. Trimming took 2 bases from V and 4 from J, leaving 26 bases between them. Germline V gene sequence: CDR1 SGHTA, CDR2 FQGNSA. The CDR3 region is CASSLPWDRPQGESTEAFF. CDR3 coding DNA: TGTGCCAGCAGCTTACCTTGGGACCGGCCACAGGGAGAATCCACTGAAGCTTTCTTT.

J is TRBJ2-1 and V is TRBV19; a possible D gene is TRBD1 (5 bases). V lost 4 bases and J lost 9, with 19 bases in between. This CDR3 spans 15 amino acids. Germline CDR1 is LNHDA and CDR2 is SQIVND (reference sequence). Here the CDR3 reads CASSTAWGSDSEQFF. CDR3 coding DNA: TGTGCCAGTAGTACTGCCTGGGGCTCCGACAGTGAGCAGTTCTTC. Full variable domain (missing parts from reference TRBV19 and TRBJ2-1): DGGITQSPKYLFRKEGQNVTLSCEQNLNHDAMYWYRQDPGQGLRLIYYSQIVNDFQKGDIAEGYSVSREKKESFPLTVTSAQKNPTAFYLCASSTAWGSDSEQFFGPGTRLTVL.

In this sample, this clone turned up once. The chain combines TRBV25-1 with TRBJ1-6, with D perhaps TRBD1 (6 bases). There are 16 residues in the CDR3. Germline V gene lookup returns CDR1 MGHDK and CDR2 SYGVNS. Trimming removed 2 bases at V and 9 bases at J, with 17 bases between. The CDR3 bases are TGTGCCAGCAGTGAAGTAGGGGGGGGCCCACTTTCACCCCTCCACTTT. Its protein product is CASSEVGGGPLSPLHF.

The V gene is TRBV2, the J gene TRBJ2-7, with TRBD1 matching over 11 bases. The germline V gene has CDR1 SNHLY and CDR2 FYNNEI. The length of the CDR3 is 16 residues. V was clipped by 6 bases and J by 6 bases; unmatched bases: 13. This CDR3 reads CASSAPSGTGGSEQYF. CDR3 DNA sequence: TGTGCCAGCAGCGCCCCCTCCGGGACAGGGGGTAGCGAGCAGTACTTC.

This chain connects TRBV2 to TRBJ2-7; TRBD2 agrees at 8 bases. Losses at the gene ends were 2 bases for V and 5 bases for J; bases not matched to a gene: 5. The germline V gene has CDR1 SNHLY and CDR2 FYNNEI. The CDR3 is 14 residues long. CDR3 region: CASSEPQRENEQYF. CDR3 bases: TGTGCCAGCAGTGAACCCCAGCGGGAGAACGAGCAGTACTTC.

The J gene is TRBJ2-7, the V gene TRBV24-1, with a weak D call TRBD2 (6 bases). The length of the CDR3 is 12 residues. V was trimmed by 9 bases and J by 7 bases, leaving 15 bases between them. Germline V CDR1 and CDR2: KGHDR, SFDVKD. CDR3 sequence: CATAREKGEQYF. CDR3 nucleotides: TGTGCCACCGCTCGGGAGAAAGGTGAGCAGTACTTC.

The V gene is TRBV5-1, the J gene TRBJ2-1; D remains unclear. V was shortened by 0 bases and J by 7 bases, with 8 bases between the two germline ends. In germline, CDR1 is SGHRS, CDR2 YFSETQ. The CDR3 consists of 13 residues. CDR3 loop: CASSLAGRNEQFF. In nucleotides, the CDR3 is TGCGCCAGCAGCTTGGCGGGTCGTAATGAGCAGTTCTTC.

The rearrangement uses TRBV10-3 and TRBJ2-5; TRBD1 matches 7 bases. This CDR3 spans 15 amino acids. V dropped 3 bases and J dropped 5; count of bases not matched to a gene: 9. Germline assignment: CDR1 ENHRY and CDR2 SYGVKD. CDR3: CAISDSQGVQETQYF. As DNA, the CDR3 is TGTGCCATCAGTGACTCTCAGGGGGTCCAGGAGACCCAGTACTTC.

This chain uses TRBV5-1 with TRBJ1-2; D might be TRBD1 (5 bases). Germline values: CDR1 SGHRS, CDR2 YFSETQ. V was pared by 4 bases and J by 0 bases, with 13 bases between. CDR3 length: 15 amino acids. In DNA, the CDR3 is TGCGCCAGCAGCCTCGGGCAGGGCGCTAACTATGGCTACACCTTC. Translation: CASSLGQGANYGYTF.